Listed here are 28 T cell receptor beta chains from one sample, sequenced in a study of neurological immune-mediated disorders. Each CDR3 protein is one row after TCRdb ran MiXCR on the 5' RACE reads. The sample consists of about 27,000 distinct CDR3 sequences, around 21% of them appearing once. Sequencing used PBMCs. These receptors were taken from an older woman in good health.

This clonotype was seen repeatedly, ten times or more. This sequence joins TRBV12-3 or TRBV12-4 and TRBJ1-1, with D perhaps matching TRBD1 (6 bases). The V end was cut by 6 bases, the J end by 3 bases, with 14 bases between. The CDR3 is made up of 14 amino acids. CDR3 sequence reads: CASSPVGGHTEAFF. CDR3 DNA: TGTGCCAGCAGCCCTGTTGGGGGGCACACTGAAGCTTTCTTT.

This clonotype was detected many times. The V call is TRBV6-1, the J call TRBJ2-4, with D possibly called TRBD1 or TRBD2 (5 bases each). The germline V gene encodes CDR1 MNHNS and CDR2 SASEGT. Trimming cost V 2 bases and J 1 base, with 12 bases left between them. The CDR3 is 16 amino acids. In nucleotides, the CDR3 is TGTGCCAGCAGTGAACGTGAAGGGACGGCCAAAAACATTCAGTACTTC. Its translation: CASSEREGTAKNIQYF.

In this sample, this clonotype turned up many times. The chain uses TRBV20-1 and TRBJ2-1; perhaps TRBD2 as D (6 bases). The V end lost 0 bases, the J end lost 5 bases, and 8 bases lay between the germline ends. This CDR3 is 13 amino acids long. From germline, CDR1 is DFQATT and CDR2 SNEGSKA (reference sequence). This CDR3 reads CSAREDYHNEQFF. CDR3 coding DNA: TGCAGTGCTAGAGAGGACTACCACAATGAGCAGTTCTTC.

This clonotype was observed many times. J is TRBJ2-6 and V is TRBV5-4; unclear D gene. Trimming shortened V by 5 bases and J by 0 bases, and 3 bases separated the two germline ends. The germline V gene encodes CDR1 SGHNT and CDR2 YYREEE (reference sequence). CDR3 length: 13 amino acids. This CDR3 reads CASRDSGANVLTF. In nucleotides, the CDR3 is TGTGCCAGCAGGGACTCTGGGGCCAACGTCCTGACTTTC.

This clonotype has a count of ten or more. The rearrangement joins TRBV11-2 to TRBJ2-5; D is unresolved. V was pared by 1 base and J by 2 bases, with 8 bases between. There are 14 residues in the CDR3. Germline loops: CDR1 SGHAT, CDR2 FQNNGV. CDR3 sequence: CASSLGPLQETQYF. Written as DNA, the CDR3 is TGTGCCAGCAGCTTAGGCCCGTTGCAAGAGACCCAGTACTTC.

In this sample, this clonotype turned up many times. The rearrangement joins TRBV4-3 to TRBJ2-2; D is ambiguous. Deletions cut 0 bases from V and 0 bases from J, with 14 bases between. The CDR3 has 18 amino acids. Germline V gene lookup returns CDR1 LGHNA and CDR2 YSLEER. CDR3 sequence (DNA): TGCGCCAGCAGCCAAGAAATCACAGTAATTACGAACACCGGGGAGCTGTTTTTT. It yields the protein CASSQEITVITNTGELFF.

This clonotype has a count of ten or more. The gene calls are TRBV29-1 and TRBJ2-7; 10 nucleotides line up with TRBD2. The trim removed 4 bases at V and 0 bases at J, leaving 0 bases unmatched. The CDR3 has 13 residues. The V gene's germline CDR1 is SQVTM and CDR2 ANQGSEA. The CDR3, as DNA: TGCAGCGTTGGGACTAGCGGCTCCTACGAGCAGTACTTC. This codes for CSVGTSGSYEQYF.

This clonotype has at least ten counts. V and J are TRBV6-1 and TRBJ1-4, with TRBD1 identical over 9 bases. The length of the CDR3 is 15 residues. V trimming: 1 base; J trimming: 7 bases; junction bases outside the gene matches: 4. Looked up from germline, CDR1 is MNHNS and CDR2 is SASEGT. CDR3 sequence reads: CASSEGGQGGEKLFF. The CDR3 DNA sequence: TGTGCCAGCAGTGAAGGGGGACAGGGAGGTGAAAAACTGTTTTTT.

This clonotype was detected ten times or more. This sequence joins TRBV20-1 and TRBJ1-2; D unresolved. From germline, CDR1 is DFQATT and CDR2 SNEGSKA (reference sequence). This CDR3 is 13 amino acids long. V lost 6 bases and J 2 bases, leaving 13 bases between the germline ends. In DNA form, the CDR3 reads TGCAGTGCCCGAGTCGATCTCAACTATGGCTACACCTTC. Its translation is CSARVDLNYGYTF.

This chain uses TRBV6-4 with TRBJ2-1; D gene unclear. The germline V and J ends were trimmed by 2 bases and 6 bases, with 14 bases remaining between them. The CDR3 contains 15 residues. Germline V CDR1 and CDR2: MRHNA, SNTAGT. The DNA of the CDR3 is TGTGCCAGCAGTGACGACGGTGGGAATAGCAATGAGCAGTTCTTC. As protein: CASSDDGGNSNEQFF.

The table lists this clonotype with many counts. The chain joins TRBV5-1 to TRBJ2-5; D call uncertain. The germline CDR1 and CDR2 sequences are SGHRS and YFSETQ. The CDR3 consists of 14 residues. V was cut by 0 bases and J by 0 bases, with 6 bases left in between. The CDR3 here is CASSLGGNQETQYF. The CDR3 region has the DNA TGCGCCAGCAGCTTGGGTGGCAACCAAGAGACCCAGTACTTC.

There are many counts of this clonotype. The chain employs TRBV11-3 and TRBJ2-1, with D unresolved. V was shortened by 2 bases and J by 8 bases, with 10 bases between the two germline ends. The CDR3 has 13 residues. Germline CDR1 is SGHNT and CDR2 is YENEEA. CDR3 sequence reads: CASSLRDPDEQFF. CDR3 DNA sequence: TGTGCCAGCAGCTTACGAGACCCAGATGAGCAGTTCTTC. Drawing the rest from reference TRBV11-3 and TRBJ2-1, the complete variable domain is EAGVVQSPRYKIIEKKQPVAFWCNPISGHNTLYWYLQNLGQGPELLIRYENEEAVDDSQLPKDRFSAERLKGVDSTLKIQPAELGDSAVYLCASSLRDPDEQFFGPGTRLTVL.

At least ten counts were recorded for this clonotype. CDR3 sequence: CSDRGGPTDTQYF. Written as DNA, the CDR3 is TGCAGTGACCGGGGGGGCCCCACAGATACGCAGTATTTT. The chain combines TRBV20-1 with TRBJ2-3; 8 bases are shared with TRBD2. CDR3 length: 13 residues. Germline CDR1 and CDR2: DFQATT and SNEGSKA (reference sequence). With 7 bases clipped from V and 2 bases from J, the junction kept 5 bases outside the gene matches.

Many counts were recorded for this clonotype. The chain carries TRBV5-1 and TRBJ1-1, with a weak D call TRBD1 (5 bases). The germline V gene encodes CDR1 SGHRS and CDR2 YFSETQ. The V end was cut by 5 bases, the J end by 5 bases, with 7 bases between. The CDR3 covers 11 residues. CDR3 loop: CASRGETEAFF. In nucleotides, the CDR3 is TGCGCCAGCAGAGGGGAAACTGAAGCTTTCTTT.

This clonotype was observed many times. V usage is TRBV7-2 and J usage is TRBJ2-7; 7 bases agree with TRBD1. The V segment lost 3 bases and the J segment 7 bases; nucleotides outside the gene matches: 6. CDR1 is SGHTA and CDR2 is FQGNSA in the germline V gene. The CDR3 contains 13 residues. The CDR3 region is CASSFDRDREQYF. CDR3 nucleotide sequence: TGTGCCAGCAGCTTCGACAGGGATAGGGAGCAGTACTTC.

As to this clonotype: One junction end does not reproduce the germline sequence, and a read error may be involved. This chain joins TRBV7-7 and TRBJ2-7; 7 positions match TRBD1. Per the germline V gene, CDR1 is SSHAT and CDR2 is FNYEAQ (reference sequence). The CDR3 loop spans 14 amino acids. The CDR3 loop reads CASSSGTVSYEQYF. The CDR3 DNA reads as TGTGCTAGCAGCTCCGGGACAGTGTCCTACGAGCAGTACTTC. Looking up the rest from reference TRBV7-7 and TRBJ2-7 gives the full variable domain: GAGVSQSPRYKVTKRGQDVTLRCDPISSHATLYWYQQALGQGPEFLTYFNYEAQPDKSGLPSDRFSAERPEGSISTLTIQRTEQRDSAMYRCASSSGTVSYEQYFGPGTRLTVT.

The V call is TRBV18, the J call TRBJ2-3; D remains unclear. Germline CDR1 reads KGHSH; CDR2 reads LQKENI. The CDR3 sequence is 13 residues long. V dropped 3 bases and J dropped 2 bases, with 6 bases sitting between them. This CDR3 reads CASSPPNTDTQYF. CDR3 sequence (DNA): TGTGCCAGCTCACCCCCGAACACAGATACGCAGTATTTT.

In its sample, this clonotype was seen many times. V usage is TRBV5-1 and J usage is TRBJ2-5; D unclear. This CDR3 contains 14 residues. From germline, CDR1 is SGHRS and CDR2 YFSETQ. Trimming shortened V by 4 bases and J by 3 bases, and 13 bases separated the two germline ends. The CDR3 reads CASSPGPGEETQYF. In DNA form, the CDR3 reads TGCGCCAGCAGCCCCGGGCCAGGAGAAGAGACCCAGTACTTC.

This clonotype was picked up many times. The rearrangement joins TRBV7-9 to TRBJ2-1, with 9 bases identical to TRBD2. J gave up 5 bases and V 1 base, and 3 bases lay outside the gene matches. There are 15 residues in the CDR3. The V gene's germline CDR1 is SEHNR and CDR2 FQNEAQ (reference sequence). Written as DNA, the CDR3 is TGTGCCAGCAGCTTAGGACTAGCGGATCACAATGAGCAGTTCTTC. Amino acid sequence: CASSLGLADHNEQFF.

This clonotype has at least ten counts. The CDR3 DNA reads TGTGCCAGCAGCTTGGACACAGGCTCCTACAATGAGCAGTTCTTC. It yields the protein CASSLDTGSYNEQFF. V gene TRBV5-6 combines with J gene TRBJ2-1; D perhaps matches TRBD1 (5 bases). The CDR3 runs to 15 residues. V lost 0 bases and J lost 0, with 7 bases in between. Germline V gene lookup returns CDR1 SGHDT and CDR2 YYEEEE.

This clonotype came up many times. V and J are TRBV29-1 and TRBJ2-7; TRBD1 or TRBD2 may be the D gene (5 bases each). In germline, CDR1 is SQVTM, CDR2 ANQGSEA. V lost 8 bases, J lost 5 bases, and 22 bases lay in between. The CDR3 spans 14 residues. The CDR3 DNA follows: TGCAGCATTCCTGGCCCCCGGGGCGTACACGAGCAGTACTTC. As protein: CSIPGPRGVHEQYF.

The J gene is TRBJ2-7, the V gene TRBV5-1; D is perhaps TRBD1 or TRBD2 (5 bases each). V lost 0 bases and J lost 3, with 10 bases in between. CDR1 and CDR2 (germline): SGHRS, YFSETQ. This CDR3 spans 14 amino acids. In nucleotides, the CDR3 is TGCGCCAGCAGCTTGGGGGGGTTGCTCTACGAGCAGTACTTC. Translation gives CASSLGGLLYEQYF. The full variable domain, in which reference TRBV5-1 and TRBJ2-7 provide the parts outside the CDR3, is KAGVTQTPRYLIKTRGQQVTLSCSPISGHRSVSWYQQTPGQGLQFLFEYFSETQRNKGNFPGRFSGRQFSNSRSEMNVSTLELGDSALYLCASSLGGLLYEQYFGPGTRLTVT.

This clonotype is categorized as medium-sized (0.01 to 0.1%). This chain joins TRBV20-1 and TRBJ1-6; weak D call: TRBD1 (6 bases). Trimming removed 6 bases from V and 8 bases from J, with 17 bases in between. In germline, CDR1 is DFQATT, CDR2 SNEGSKA (reference sequence). This CDR3 spans 14 amino acids. CDR3 residues: CSAPDRGVDSPLHF. The CDR3 nucleotides read TGCAGTGCCCCGGACAGAGGGGTGGATTCACCCCTCCACTTT.

This clonotype was counted many times. The V gene is TRBV29-1, the J gene TRBJ2-1, with no clear D. Germline V CDR1 and CDR2: SQVTM, ANQGSEA. CDR3 length: 13 amino acids. The CDR3 loop is CGLAGRMMGEQFF. CDR3 bases: TGCGGTCTGGCAGGTCGCATGATGGGTGAGCAGTTCTTC.

To note about this clonotype: A read error is possible here, since a much larger clone lies one base away. The chain's CDR3 is CSAPRDSGITYTQYF. The CDR3 DNA follows: TGCAGTGCCCCTCGGGATAGCGGGATCACATATACGCAGTATTTT. The J gene is TRBJ2-3, the V gene TRBV20-1; 8 positions agree with TRBD2. CDR1 is DFQATT and CDR2 is SNEGSKA in the germline V gene (reference sequence). The CDR3 has 15 amino acids.

This clonotype was found many times. V gene TRBV9 combines with J gene TRBJ2-5; 8 bases are shared with TRBD2. Germline V gene data show CDR1 as SGDLS and CDR2 as YYNGEE. Unmatched junction bases numbered 21, after V lost 3 bases and J lost 5 bases. This CDR3 is 19 amino acids long. CDR3 DNA sequence: TGTGCCAGCAGCGAGAGCGTTAGGGCTAGCGGGCGAGGTGGGGAGACCCAGTACTTC. Translating gives CASSESVRASGRGGETQYF.

This clonotype was observed at least ten times. The chain couples TRBV12-3 or TRBV12-4 to TRBJ2-1; 9 positions match TRBD1. Trimming at V came to 5 bases and at J to 7 bases, leaving 12 bases not matched to a gene. The CDR3 consists of 16 residues. As DNA, the CDR3 is TGTGCCAGCAGTATGACCCGGGACAGGGCGAGGAATGAGCAGTTCTTC. Amino acids: CASSMTRDRARNEQFF.

This clonotype was recorded at least ten times. The V and J genes are TRBV7-2 and TRBJ2-5; 8 bases match TRBD1. Germline CDR1 SGHTA, CDR2 FQGNSA. V lost 5 bases, J lost 4 bases, and 6 bases stayed unmatched. The CDR3 is 14 amino acids. The CDR3 is CASSVEDRGETQYF. The CDR3, as DNA: TGTGCCAGCAGCGTCGAAGACAGGGGAGAGACCCAGTACTTC.